This T cell receptor (beta chain) comes out of a study of blood T cell repertoires in COVID-19. Study-wide context: COVID-19 samples collected from the United States, Italy and Spain covered acute and convalescent phases. PBMCs, B-cell-depleted T cells, or T cells were the source of the cDNA or gDNA that made up the material.

In the original workflow: Amplification with reference gene primers provided the estimates of nucleated cell counts. Measured with immunoSEQ multiplex PCR; TCRdb has only the in-frame clones, and not every one. The V and J calls and the clone size are those of that table, but D and trimming were determined from the DNA. The table has tens of thousands of clones, about nine tenths seen once; the top ten hold around 29%. The V gene's germline CDR1 is MNHEY and CDR2 SVGEGT. CDR3 length: 14 residues. V was clipped by 3 bases and J by 2 bases, with 10 bases between them. The sequencing input was peripheral blood. This receptor was identified in a woman older than 75 with active or convalescent COVID-19. The chain is built from TRBV6-2 or TRBV6-3 and TRBJ1-2; tentatively, D is TRBD1 (5 bases). CDR3 sequence reads: CASSYGGENYGYTF. In DNA form, the CDR3 reads TGTGCCAGCAGTTATGGAGGGGAGAACTATGGCTACACCTTC.